This TCR beta chain was retrieved from a study of T cell clonality in common variable immunodeficiency. The table came from immunoSEQ multiplex PCR; TCRdb's copy has only in-frame clones and leaves some out. Captured here are about 81,000 clones, none seen once; the top ten comprise 0.75% to 1%. This clone showed up just a few times. The antigen is unknown. Read coverage stops 3 residues before the CDR3 terminus; the germline J gene supplies the remainder. The germline gives CDR1 SNHLY, CDR2 FYNNEI. The CDR3 runs to 13 residues. V was clipped by 8 bases and J by 2 bases, with 12 bases between them. Findings and limits, study-wide: Repertoire-complication correlations in CVID were limited by patient heterogeneity. CVID subjects showed higher TCRbeta clonality than healthy controls. Fewer deletions and N-nucleotide insertions were reportedly seen in common variable immunodeficiency TCR beta sequences.

The chain carries TRBV2 and TRBJ1-1; D may be TRBD1 (5 bases). This receptor was identified in a person aged 18 to 69 in good health. Source material: peripheral blood mononuclear cells. The CDR3 DNA, read in part, is TGTGCCAGCGAAACAGGAGTTAACACTGAA. It yields the protein CASETGVNTE. The entire CDR3 is CASETGVNTEAFF.